The clone carrying this T cell receptor (beta chain) was seen only a few times. This specimen belongs to a study of blood T cell repertoires in COVID-19. Study information: Whether acute or convalescent, the COVID-19 samples came from the United States, Italy and Spain.

Data came from immunoSEQ multiplex PCR; TCRdb stores just in-frame clones and leaves some out. The repertoire consists of approximately 130,000 clones, with more than 80% occurring once and the leading ten covering roughly 4%. The receptor's source is a human donor in a cohort sampled during active COVID-19. Sequencing was carried out using peripheral blood.

The CDR3 region is CASSEPRNTEAFF. CDR3 sequence (DNA): TGTGCCAGCAGTGAACCGCGAAACACTGAAGCTTTCTTT. The V and J genes are TRBV2 and TRBJ1-1; D remains ambiguous. This CDR3 has 13 residues. The V and J ends lost 2 bases and 2 bases respectively, with 6 bases between them. Germline-derived CDR1 and CDR2 are SNHLY and FYNNEI. Together with reference TRBV2 and TRBJ1-1, the CDR3 gives the full variable domain: EPEVTQTPSHQVTQMGQEVILRCVPISNHLYFYWYRQILGQKVEFLVSFYNNEISEKSEIFDDQFSVERPDGSNFTLKIRSTKLEDSAMYFCASSEPRNTEAFFGQGTRLTVV.